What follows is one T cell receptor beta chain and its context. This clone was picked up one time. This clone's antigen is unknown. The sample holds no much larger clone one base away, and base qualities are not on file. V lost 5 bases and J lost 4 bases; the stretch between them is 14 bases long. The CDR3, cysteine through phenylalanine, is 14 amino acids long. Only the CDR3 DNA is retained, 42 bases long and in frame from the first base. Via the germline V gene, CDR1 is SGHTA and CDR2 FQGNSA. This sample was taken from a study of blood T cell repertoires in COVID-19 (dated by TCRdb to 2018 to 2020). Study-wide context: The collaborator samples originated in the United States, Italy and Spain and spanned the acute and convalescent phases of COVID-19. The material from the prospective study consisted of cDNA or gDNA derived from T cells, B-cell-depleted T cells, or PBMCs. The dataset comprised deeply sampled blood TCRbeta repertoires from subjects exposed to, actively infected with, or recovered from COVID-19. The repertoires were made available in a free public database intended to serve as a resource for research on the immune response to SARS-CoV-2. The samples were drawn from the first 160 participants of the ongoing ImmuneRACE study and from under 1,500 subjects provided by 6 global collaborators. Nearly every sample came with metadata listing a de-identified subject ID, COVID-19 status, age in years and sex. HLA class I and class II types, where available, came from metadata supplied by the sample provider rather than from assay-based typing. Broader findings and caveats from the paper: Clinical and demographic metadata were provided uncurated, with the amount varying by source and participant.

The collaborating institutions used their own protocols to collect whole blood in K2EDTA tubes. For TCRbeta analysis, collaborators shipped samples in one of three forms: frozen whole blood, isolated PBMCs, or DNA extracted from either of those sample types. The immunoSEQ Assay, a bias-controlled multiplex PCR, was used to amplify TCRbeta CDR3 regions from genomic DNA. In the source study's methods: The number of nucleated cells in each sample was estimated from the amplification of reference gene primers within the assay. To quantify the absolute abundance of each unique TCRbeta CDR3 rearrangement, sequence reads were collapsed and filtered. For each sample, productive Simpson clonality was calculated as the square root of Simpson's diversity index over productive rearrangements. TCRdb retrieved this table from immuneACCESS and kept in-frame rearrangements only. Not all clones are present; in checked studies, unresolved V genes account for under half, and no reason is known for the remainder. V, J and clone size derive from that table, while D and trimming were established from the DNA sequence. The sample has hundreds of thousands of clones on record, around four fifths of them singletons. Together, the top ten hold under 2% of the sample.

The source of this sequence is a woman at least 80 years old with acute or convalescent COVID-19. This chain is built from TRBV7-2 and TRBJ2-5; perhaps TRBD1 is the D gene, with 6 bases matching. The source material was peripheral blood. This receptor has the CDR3 CASSHTGHGETQYF. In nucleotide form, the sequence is TGTGCCAGCAGCCACACGGGACATGGAGAGACCCAGTACTTC.